These 23 T cell receptor beta chains came from one sample sequenced in a study of blood T cells in healthy people across ages. PCR was performed a second time for about 6 to 11 cycles using a sample-barcoded 5' primer and a J-beta primer mix. TCRdb processed the 5' RACE reads anew with MiXCR; each CDR3 protein has one entry. The data show roughly 1.5 million distinct CDR3 sequences, approximately 43% seen once. Sequencing was carried out using blood. These receptors were taken from a young woman in good health.

The chain couples TRBV29-1 to TRBJ2-1; 15 bases align to TRBD2. The CDR3 spans 18 residues. V dropped 3 bases and J dropped 2; count of bases not matched to a gene: 8. The V gene's germline CDR1 is SQVTM and CDR2 ANQGSEA. The CDR3 here is CSVDRGLAGGPTYNEQFF. CDR3 bases: TGCAGCGTTGATAGGGGACTAGCGGGAGGTCCGACCTACAATGAGCAGTTCTTC.

The gene calls are TRBV25-1 and TRBJ1-2; no clear D gene. The ends were cut back, 3 bases at V and 6 bases at J, with 2 bases in the middle. Germline loops: CDR1 MGHDK, CDR2 SYGVNS. The CDR3 loop spans 10 amino acids. CDR3 sequence reads: CASSDHGYTF. For the CDR3, the DNA is TGTGCCAGCAGTGATCATGGCTACACCTTC.

This clonotype came up a few times. This sequence joins TRBV4-1 and TRBJ1-1, with D unresolved. Trimming pared 0 bases from V and 8 bases from J, leaving 7 bases between. The germline V gene encodes CDR1 MGHRA and CDR2 YSYEKL. The CDR3 runs to 12 residues. The DNA for the CDR3 is TGCGCCAGCAGCCAAGATAGGGTCGAAGCTTTCTTT. This gives the protein CASSQDRVEAFF.

This clonotype was detected only a few times. J is TRBJ2-3 and V is TRBV7-9; no reliable D call. Germline CDR1 reads SEHNR; CDR2 reads FQNEAQ (reference sequence). V lost 5 bases to trimming and J lost 0 bases, with 12 bases between them. The length of the CDR3 is 15 residues. CDR3 amino acids: CASSPVPESTDTQYF. DNA for the CDR3: TGTGCCAGCAGCCCTGTCCCAGAAAGCACAGATACGCAGTATTTT.

This chain links TRBV12-3 or TRBV12-4 with TRBJ2-3; 7 bases fit TRBD1. This CDR3 spans 12 amino acids. Losses at the gene ends were 6 bases for V and 11 bases for J; bases not matched to a gene: 8. CDR3 DNA sequence: TGTGCCAGCAGCCTAGCCCGGGACAGGCAGTATTTT. Translating it yields CASSLARDRQYF.

The CDR3 region has the DNA TGTGCCAGCAGCCTCGCCTCACGCGATAGTGAGCAGTTCTTC. The encoded protein is CASSLASRDSEQFF. The V gene is TRBV7-9, the J gene TRBJ2-1; D gene uncertain. Between the trimmed V and J ends, which lost 5 bases and 9 bases, there was a span of 17 bases. CDR3 length: 14 residues. Germline CDR1 is SEHNR and CDR2 is FQNEAQ (reference sequence). Full variable domain (outside the CDR3, taken from reference TRBV7-9 and TRBJ2-1): DTGVSQNPRHKITKRGQNVTFRCDPISEHNRLYWYRQTLGQGPEFLTYFQNEAQLEKSRLLSDRFSAERPKGSFSTLEIQRTEQGDSAMYLCASSLASRDSEQFFGPGTRLTVL.

This clonotype was detected a few times. V is TRBV5-1 and J is TRBJ2-3; 8 nucleotides match TRBD2. CDR1 is SGHRS, CDR2 YFSETQ, per germline. V lost 1 base to trimming and J lost 3 bases; unmatched junction nucleotides: 10. CDR3 length equals 17 residues. The CDR3 protein is CASSLLGTPGGTDTQYF. The DNA for the CDR3 is TGCGCCAGCAGCTTGCTAGGGACGCCGGGAGGGACAGATACGCAGTATTTT.

This clonotype has only a few counts. The chain links TRBV9 to TRBJ1-2, with D possibly being TRBD1 (5 bases). The CDR3 has 14 residues. Germline assignment: CDR1 SGDLS and CDR2 YYNGEE. Trimming took off 2 bases at V and 2 bases at J, with 10 bases between the two ends. The DNA of the CDR3 is TGTGCCAGCAGCGTCGGGACCGTAAACTATGGCTACACCTTC. Translated, it gives CASSVGTVNYGYTF.

CDR3 in DNA: TGTGCCAGCGAAGCGACCCTTTACAATGAGCAGTTCTTC. Protein sequence: CASEATLYNEQFF. The rearrangement joins TRBV12-3 or TRBV12-4 to TRBJ2-1; D is uncertain. V lost 8 bases, J lost 4 bases, and 12 bases lay in between. CDR3 size: 13 residues.

This clonotype was counted only a few times. The J gene is TRBJ2-1, the V gene TRBV6-6, with TRBD2 as a possible D gene (6 bases). The CDR3 runs to 13 residues. Germline CDR1 MNHNY, CDR2 SVGAGI (reference sequence). The V end was cut by 5 bases, the J end by 2 bases, with 7 bases between. The CDR3 nucleotides read TGTGCCAGCAGTGGCGGGACCTACAATGAGCAGTTCTTC. It yields the protein CASSGGTYNEQFF.

A few counts support this clonotype. V and J are TRBV12-3 or TRBV12-4 and TRBJ2-5; 7 nucleotides match TRBD1. V trimming: 8 bases; J trimming: 3 bases; junction bases outside the gene matches: 6. This CDR3 has 13 amino acids. CDR3 in amino acids: CASCPGTEETQYF. CDR3 DNA: TGTGCCAGCTGCCCAGGGACAGAAGAGACCCAGTACTTC.

The V gene is TRBV11-2, the J gene TRBJ2-5; D not certain. Germline CDR1 and CDR2: SGHAT and FQNNGV. Trimming stripped 2 bases from V and 4 bases from J, with 5 bases between. This CDR3 spans 12 amino acids. Here the CDR3 DNA reads TGTGCCAGCAGCTTATTTCCAGAGACCCAGTACTTC. It translates to CASSLFPETQYF.

This clonotype has only one observation. The CDR3 loop reads CASTDPGPSNQPQHF. CDR3 sequence (DNA): TGTGCCAGCACCGATCCGGGACCGAGCAATCAGCCCCAGCATTTT. The chain joins TRBV28 to TRBJ1-5; the D gene is possibly TRBD1 (5 bases). Trimming took 7 bases from V and 1 from J, leaving 14 bases between them. The germline gives CDR1 MDHEN, CDR2 SYDVKM. CDR3 length: 15 amino acids.

This clonotype has a handful of counts. This chain connects TRBV27 to TRBJ2-5; the match to TRBD1 covers 10 bases. The J call may not be correct, given that the DNA end is closer to TRBJ2-7. The germline gives CDR1 MNHEY, CDR2 SMNVEV (reference sequence). CDR3 length: 12 residues. DNA for the CDR3: TGTGCCAGCGGGGACAGGGGATTCGAGCAGTACTTC. It encodes CASGDRGFEQYF.

The chain carries TRBV14 and TRBJ2-2; D is undetermined. The CDR3 is 14 residues long. Germline CDR1 SGHDN, CDR2 FVKESK. Trimming took 1 base from V and 6 from J, leaving 9 bases between them. This CDR3 reads CASSQVPGPGELFF. The CDR3 coding sequence is TGTGCCAGCAGCCAAGTCCCGGGCCCCGGGGAGCTGTTTTTT.

This chain links TRBV9 with TRBJ2-1; weak D call: TRBD2 (6 bases). Trimming left V 4 bases short and J 0 bases short, with 14 bases between. CDR1 is SGDLS, CDR2 YYNGEE, per germline. The CDR3 totals 16 residues. The chain's CDR3 is CASSYSGGVSYNEQFF. DNA for the CDR3: TGTGCCAGCAGCTACTCAGGAGGGGTCTCCTACAATGAGCAGTTCTTC. The full variable domain, in which reference TRBV9 and TRBJ2-1 provide the parts outside the CDR3, is DSGVTQTPKHLITATGQRVTLRCSPRSGDLSVYWYQQSLDQGLQFLIQYYNGEERAKGNILERFSAQQFPDLHSELNLSSLELGDSALYFCASSYSGGVSYNEQFFGPGTRLTVL.

This clonotype turned up a few times. The chain uses TRBV3-1 and TRBJ2-5, with D perhaps matching TRBD2 (5 bases). The DNA end favors TRBJ2-7, so the J call may be wrong. This CDR3 is built from 16 residues. CDR1 and CDR2 (germline): LGHDT, YNNKEL (reference sequence). The CDR3 reads CASSQASQLVRPEQYF. The CDR3 DNA reads TGTGCCAGCAGCCAAGCATCCCAACTAGTGCGCCCCGAGCAGTACTTC.

This clonotype has a count of ten or more. The chain has TRBV7-2 and TRBJ2-3; possible D gene TRBD1, 6 bases. Trimming took 1 base from V and 4 from J, leaving 12 bases between them. This CDR3 spans 15 amino acids. In germline, CDR1 is SGHTA, CDR2 FQGNSA. Here the CDR3 DNA reads TGTGCCAGCAGCTTAGGAGGGGGAGCTGCAGATACGCAGTATTTT. Encoded protein: CASSLGGGAADTQYF. Full variable domain (missing parts from reference TRBV7-2 and TRBJ2-3): GAGVSQSPSNKVTEKGKDVELRCDPISGHTALYWYRQSLGQGLEFLIYFQGNSAPDKSGLPSDRFSAERTGGSVSTLTIQRTQQEDSAVYLCASSLGGGAADTQYFGPGTRLTVL.

The V call is TRBV7-9, the J call TRBJ1-2; TRBD1 aligns across 7 bases. In germline, CDR1 is SEHNR, CDR2 FQNEAQ (reference sequence). After removal of 3 bases from V and 4 bases from J, the junction contained 8 bases not matched to a gene. The CDR3 has 15 amino acids. The CDR3 protein is CASSLLGGASYGYTF. The CDR3 bases are TGTGCCAGCAGCTTGCTAGGGGGCGCCTCCTATGGCTACACCTTC.

This clonotype was seen a few times. The V and J genes are TRBV20-1 and TRBJ2-7; possible D gene TRBD2, 6 bases. Germline CDR1 DFQATT, CDR2 SNEGSKA (reference sequence). The CDR3 has 13 amino acids. The V end lost 0 bases, the J end lost 3 bases, and 9 bases lay between the germline ends. The CDR3 bases are TGCAGTGCTAGAGACGAGGGACTCTACGAGCAGTACTTC. Amino acids: CSARDEGLYEQYF.

The gene calls are TRBV20-1 and TRBJ1-2, with a possible D match to TRBD1 (6 bases). The V and J ends lost 4 bases and 4 bases respectively, with 10 bases between them. Germline V lookup: CDR1 DFQATT, CDR2 SNEGSKA (reference sequence). This CDR3 has 12 residues. The CDR3 loop is CSATEDSYGYTF. The CDR3 DNA reads as TGCAGTGCTACAGAGGACAGCTATGGCTACACCTTC.

The chain couples TRBV18 to TRBJ1-6; D not resolved. The CDR3 contains 14 residues. CDR1 is KGHSH, CDR2 LQKENI, per germline. V was pared by 4 bases and J by 8 bases, with 12 bases between. This CDR3 is CASSRTGMDSPLHF. The CDR3 coding sequence is TGTGCCAGCTCACGGACGGGTATGGATTCACCCCTCCACTTT.

This clonotype has a handful of counts. Its ends do not fully match the called genes, so a read error is possible. The chain is built from TRBV6-5 and TRBJ1-2; 7 nucleotides agree with TRBD1. The length of the CDR3 is 13 residues. The V gene's germline CDR1 is MNHEY and CDR2 SVGAGI. The CDR3 DNA follows: TGTGCCAGCAGTGACTCGACAGGGTACGGCTACACCTTC. As protein: CASSDSTGYGYTF.